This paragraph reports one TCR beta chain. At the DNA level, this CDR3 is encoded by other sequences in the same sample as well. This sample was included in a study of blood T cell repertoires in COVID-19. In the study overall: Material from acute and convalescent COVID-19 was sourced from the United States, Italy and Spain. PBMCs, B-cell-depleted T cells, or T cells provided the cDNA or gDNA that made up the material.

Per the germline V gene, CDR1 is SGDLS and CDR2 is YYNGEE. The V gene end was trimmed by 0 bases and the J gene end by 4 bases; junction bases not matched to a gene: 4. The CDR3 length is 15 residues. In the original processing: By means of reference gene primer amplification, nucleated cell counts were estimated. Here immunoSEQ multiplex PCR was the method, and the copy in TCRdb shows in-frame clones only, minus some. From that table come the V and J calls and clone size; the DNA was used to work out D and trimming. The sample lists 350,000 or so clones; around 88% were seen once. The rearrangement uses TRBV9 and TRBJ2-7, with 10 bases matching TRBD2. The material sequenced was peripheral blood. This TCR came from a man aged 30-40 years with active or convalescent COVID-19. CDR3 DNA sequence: TGTGCCAGCAGCGTAGGTTTAGCGGGGGGTTACGAGCAGTACTTC. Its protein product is CASSVGLAGGYEQYF.